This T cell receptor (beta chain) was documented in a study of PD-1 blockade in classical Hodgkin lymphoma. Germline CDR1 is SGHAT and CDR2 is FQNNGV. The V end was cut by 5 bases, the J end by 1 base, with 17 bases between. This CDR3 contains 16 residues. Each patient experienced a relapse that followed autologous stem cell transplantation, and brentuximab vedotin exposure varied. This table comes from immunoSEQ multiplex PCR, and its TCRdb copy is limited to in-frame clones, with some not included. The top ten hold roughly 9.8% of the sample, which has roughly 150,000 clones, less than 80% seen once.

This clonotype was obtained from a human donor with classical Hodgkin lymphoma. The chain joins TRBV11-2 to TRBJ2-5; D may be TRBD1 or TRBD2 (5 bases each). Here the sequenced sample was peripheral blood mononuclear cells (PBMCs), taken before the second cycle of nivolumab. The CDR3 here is CASSPSPRGAQETQYF. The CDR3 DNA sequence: TGTGCCAGCAGCCCTAGTCCCCGAGGGGCCCAAGAGACCCAGTACTTC.